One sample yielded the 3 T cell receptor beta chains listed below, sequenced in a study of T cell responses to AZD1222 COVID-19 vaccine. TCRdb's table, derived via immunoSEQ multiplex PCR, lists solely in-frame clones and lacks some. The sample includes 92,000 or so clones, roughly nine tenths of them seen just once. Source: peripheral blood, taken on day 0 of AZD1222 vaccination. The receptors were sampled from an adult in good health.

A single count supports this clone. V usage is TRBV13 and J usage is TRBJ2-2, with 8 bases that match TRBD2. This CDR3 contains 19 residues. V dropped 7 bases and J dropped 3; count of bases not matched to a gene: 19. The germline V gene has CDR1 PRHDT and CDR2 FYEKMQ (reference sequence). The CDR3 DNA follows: TGTGCCAGCACCGCCACCGTTTTCGGGAGGGGGGTCCACACCGGGGAGCTGTTTTTT. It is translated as CASTATVFGRGVHTGELFF.

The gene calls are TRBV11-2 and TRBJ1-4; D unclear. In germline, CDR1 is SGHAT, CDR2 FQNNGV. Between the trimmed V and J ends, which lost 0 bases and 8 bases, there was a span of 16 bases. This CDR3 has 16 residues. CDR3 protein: CASSLDRANLGEKLFF. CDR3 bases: TGTGCCAGCAGCTTAGATCGTGCCAACCTAGGGGAAAAACTGTTTTTT.

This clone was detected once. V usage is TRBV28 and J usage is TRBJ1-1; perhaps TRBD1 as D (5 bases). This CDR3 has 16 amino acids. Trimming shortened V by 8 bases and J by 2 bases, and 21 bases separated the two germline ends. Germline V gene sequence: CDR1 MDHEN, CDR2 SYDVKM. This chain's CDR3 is CASRKLGTVSNTEAFF. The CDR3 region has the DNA TGTGCCAGCCGCAAGCTCGGGACTGTAAGCAACACTGAAGCTTTCTTT.